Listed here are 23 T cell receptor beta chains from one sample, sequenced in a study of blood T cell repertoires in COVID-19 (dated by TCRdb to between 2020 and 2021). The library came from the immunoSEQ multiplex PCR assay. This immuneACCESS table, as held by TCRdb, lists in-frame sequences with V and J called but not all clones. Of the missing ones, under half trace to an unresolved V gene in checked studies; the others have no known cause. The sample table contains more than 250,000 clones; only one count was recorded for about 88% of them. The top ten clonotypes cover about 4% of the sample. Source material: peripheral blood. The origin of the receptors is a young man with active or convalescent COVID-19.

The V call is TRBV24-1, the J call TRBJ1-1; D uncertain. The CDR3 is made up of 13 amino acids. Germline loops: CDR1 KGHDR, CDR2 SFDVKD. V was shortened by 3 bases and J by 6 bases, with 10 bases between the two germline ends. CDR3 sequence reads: CATSDGPKSEAFF. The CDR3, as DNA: TGTGCCACCAGTGATGGGCCCAAGTCTGAAGCTTTCTTT.

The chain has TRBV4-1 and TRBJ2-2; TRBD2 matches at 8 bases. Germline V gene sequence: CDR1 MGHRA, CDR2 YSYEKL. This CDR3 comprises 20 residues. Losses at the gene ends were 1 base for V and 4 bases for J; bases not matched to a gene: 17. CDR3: CASSQGGDLSSGGPTGELFF. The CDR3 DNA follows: TGCGCCAGCAGCCAAGGCGGGGACCTTTCGTCGGGAGGGCCCACCGGGGAGCTGTTTTTT.

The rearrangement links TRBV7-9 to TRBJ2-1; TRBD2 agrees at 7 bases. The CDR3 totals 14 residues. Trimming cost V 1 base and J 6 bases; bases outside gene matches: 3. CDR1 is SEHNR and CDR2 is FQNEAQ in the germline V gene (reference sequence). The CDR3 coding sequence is TGTGCCAGCAGCTTAGACGGGGGGATCAATGAGCAGTTCTTC. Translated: CASSLDGGINEQFF. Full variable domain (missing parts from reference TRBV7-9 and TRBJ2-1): DTGVSQNPRHKITKRGQNVTFRCDPISEHNRLYWYRQTLGQGPEFLTYFQNEAQLEKSRLLSDRFSAERPKGSFSTLEIQRTEQGDSAMYLCASSLDGGINEQFFGPGTRLTVL.

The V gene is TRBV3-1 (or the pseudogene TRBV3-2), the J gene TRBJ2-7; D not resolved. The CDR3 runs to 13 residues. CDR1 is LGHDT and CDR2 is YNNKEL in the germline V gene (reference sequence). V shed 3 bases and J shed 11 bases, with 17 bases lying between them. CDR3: CASSHAAALEKYF. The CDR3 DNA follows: TGTGCCAGCAGCCATGCGGCGGCCCTCGAAAAGTACTTC.

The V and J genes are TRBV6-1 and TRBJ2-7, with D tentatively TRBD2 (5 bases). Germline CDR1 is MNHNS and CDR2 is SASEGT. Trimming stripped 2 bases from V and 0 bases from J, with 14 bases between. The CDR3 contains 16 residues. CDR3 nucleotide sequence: TGTGCCAGCAGTGAATCTGCGGGCCGCTCCTCCTACGAGCAGTACTTC. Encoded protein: CASSESAGRSSYEQYF.

The CDR3 DNA reads as TGTGCCAGCTCACCGATACACGATCAGCCCCAGCATTTT. This encodes CASSPIHDQPQHF. The chain joins TRBV18 to TRBJ1-5, with D uncertain. In germline, CDR1 is KGHSH, CDR2 LQKENI. This CDR3 comprises 13 residues. Trimming stripped 3 bases from V and 5 bases from J, with 8 bases between. The whole variable domain, filled in from reference TRBV18 and TRBJ1-5, reads NAGVMQNPRHLVRRRGQEARLRCSPMKGHSHVYWYRQLPEEGLKFMVYLQKENIIDESGMPKERFSAEFPKEGPSILRIQQVVRGDSAAYFCASSPIHDQPQHFGDGTRLSIL.

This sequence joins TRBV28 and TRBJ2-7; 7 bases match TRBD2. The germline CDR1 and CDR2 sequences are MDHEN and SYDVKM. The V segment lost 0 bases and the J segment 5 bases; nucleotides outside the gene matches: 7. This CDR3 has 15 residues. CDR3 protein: CASSLWAGVYNEQYF. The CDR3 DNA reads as TGTGCCAGCAGTTTATGGGCGGGGGTATACAACGAGCAGTACTTC.

In DNA, the CDR3 is TGTGCCAGCAGCTTAGAGGAGGGATCAACTGAAGCTTTCTTT. Translation gives CASSLEEGSTEAFF. This chain joins TRBV7-9 and TRBJ1-1, with D unresolved. CDR1 SEHNR and CDR2 FQNEAQ come from the germline V gene (reference sequence). The CDR3 spans 14 residues. The ends were cut back, 1 base at V and 5 bases at J, with 11 bases in the middle.

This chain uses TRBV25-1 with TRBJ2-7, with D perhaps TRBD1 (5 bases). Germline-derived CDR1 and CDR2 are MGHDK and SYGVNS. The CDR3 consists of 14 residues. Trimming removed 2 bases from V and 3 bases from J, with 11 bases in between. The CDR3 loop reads CASSEQGPLYEQYF. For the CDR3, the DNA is TGTGCCAGCAGTGAACAGGGTCCCCTCTACGAGCAGTACTTC.

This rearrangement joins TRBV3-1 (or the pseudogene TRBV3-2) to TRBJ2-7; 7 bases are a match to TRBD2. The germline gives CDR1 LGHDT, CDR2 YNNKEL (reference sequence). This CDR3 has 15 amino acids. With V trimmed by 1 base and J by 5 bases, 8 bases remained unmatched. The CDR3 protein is CASSQGGREFDEQYF. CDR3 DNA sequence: TGTGCCAGCAGCCAAGGAGGGAGGGAGTTTGACGAGCAGTACTTC.

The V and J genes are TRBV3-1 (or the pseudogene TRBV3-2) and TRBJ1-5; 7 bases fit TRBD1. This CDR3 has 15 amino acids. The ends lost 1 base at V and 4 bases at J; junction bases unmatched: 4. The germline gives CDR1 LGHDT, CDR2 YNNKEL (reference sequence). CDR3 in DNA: TGTGCCAGCAGCCAAGGGTCAGGGGGGAATCAGCCCCAGCATTTT. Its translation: CASSQGSGGNQPQHF.

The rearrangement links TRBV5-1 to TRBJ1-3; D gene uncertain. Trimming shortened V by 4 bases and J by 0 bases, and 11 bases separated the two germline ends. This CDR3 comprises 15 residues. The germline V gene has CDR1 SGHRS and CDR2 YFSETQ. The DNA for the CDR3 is TGCGCCAGCAGCCCCAGCGGACGCTCTGGAAACACCATATATTTT. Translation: CASSPSGRSGNTIYF. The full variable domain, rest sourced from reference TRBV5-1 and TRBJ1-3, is KAGVTQTPRYLIKTRGQQVTLSCSPISGHRSVSWYQQTPGQGLQFLFEYFSETQRNKGNFPGRFSGRQFSNSRSEMNVSTLELGDSALYLCASSPSGRSGNTIYFGEGSWLTVV.

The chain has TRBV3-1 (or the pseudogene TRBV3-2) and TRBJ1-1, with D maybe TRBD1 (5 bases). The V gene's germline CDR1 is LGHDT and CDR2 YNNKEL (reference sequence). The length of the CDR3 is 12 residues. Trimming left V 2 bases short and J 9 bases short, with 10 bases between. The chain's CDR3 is CASSQSPGKAFF. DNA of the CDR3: TGTGCCAGCAGCCAATCCCCAGGGAAAGCTTTCTTT.

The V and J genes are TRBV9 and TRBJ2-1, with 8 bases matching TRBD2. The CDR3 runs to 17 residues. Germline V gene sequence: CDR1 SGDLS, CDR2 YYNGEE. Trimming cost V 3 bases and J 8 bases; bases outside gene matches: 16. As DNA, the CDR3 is TGTGCCAGCAGCGCGTCTTTTAGAGCGGGAGTTGTCCATGAGCAGTTCTTC. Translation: CASSASFRAGVVHEQFF.

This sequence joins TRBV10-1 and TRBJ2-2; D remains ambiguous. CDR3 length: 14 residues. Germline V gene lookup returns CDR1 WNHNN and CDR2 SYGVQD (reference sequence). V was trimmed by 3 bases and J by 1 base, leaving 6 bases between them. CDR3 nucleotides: TGCGCCAGCAGTGATGCAGGGAACACCGGGGAGCTGTTTTTT. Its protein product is CASSDAGNTGELFF.

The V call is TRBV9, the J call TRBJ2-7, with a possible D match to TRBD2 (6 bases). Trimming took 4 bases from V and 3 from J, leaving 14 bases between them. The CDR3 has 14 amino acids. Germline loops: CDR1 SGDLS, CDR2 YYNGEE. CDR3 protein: CASSPQPRGYEQYF. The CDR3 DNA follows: TGTGCCAGCAGCCCCCAACCGCGGGGCTACGAGCAGTACTTC.

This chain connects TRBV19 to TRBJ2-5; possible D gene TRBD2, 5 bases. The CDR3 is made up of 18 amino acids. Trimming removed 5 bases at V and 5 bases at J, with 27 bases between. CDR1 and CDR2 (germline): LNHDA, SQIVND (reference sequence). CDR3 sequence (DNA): TGTGCCAGTAGTGACAACCCAGTAGGGCCTAGCTCGGGGGAGACCCAGTACTTC. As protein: CASSDNPVGPSSGETQYF.

Here the CDR3 reads CASSLVGGNEQFF. In DNA, the CDR3 is TGCGCCAGCAGCTTGGTCGGAGGGAATGAGCAGTTCTTC. The chain combines TRBV5-1 with TRBJ2-1, with D possibly matching TRBD2 (6 bases). The CDR3 contains 13 residues. Germline V lookup: CDR1 SGHRS, CDR2 YFSETQ. The germline V and J ends were trimmed by 0 bases and 7 bases, with 8 bases remaining between them.

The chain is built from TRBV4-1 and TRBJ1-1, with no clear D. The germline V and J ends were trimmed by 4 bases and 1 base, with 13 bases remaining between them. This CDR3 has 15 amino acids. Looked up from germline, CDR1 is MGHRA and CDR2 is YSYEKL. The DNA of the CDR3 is TGCGCCAGCAGCCCGGAATCGGCGGGGAACACTGAAGCTTTCTTT. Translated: CASSPESAGNTEAFF.

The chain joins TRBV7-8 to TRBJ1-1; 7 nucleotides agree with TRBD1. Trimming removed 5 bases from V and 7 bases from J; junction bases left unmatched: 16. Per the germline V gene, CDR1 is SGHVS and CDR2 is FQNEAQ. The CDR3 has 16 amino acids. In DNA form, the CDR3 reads TGTGCCAGCAGCACCCCCCGGACAGGTCTAACGGGTGAAGCTTTCTTT. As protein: CASSTPRTGLTGEAFF.

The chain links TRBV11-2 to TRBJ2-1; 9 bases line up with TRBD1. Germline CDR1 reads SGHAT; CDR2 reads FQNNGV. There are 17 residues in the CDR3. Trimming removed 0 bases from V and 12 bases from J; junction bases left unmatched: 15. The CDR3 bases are TGTGCCAGCAGCTTAGATCATGGGACAGGGCTCACCTTGGGGCAGTTCTTC. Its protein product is CASSLDHGTGLTLGQFF.

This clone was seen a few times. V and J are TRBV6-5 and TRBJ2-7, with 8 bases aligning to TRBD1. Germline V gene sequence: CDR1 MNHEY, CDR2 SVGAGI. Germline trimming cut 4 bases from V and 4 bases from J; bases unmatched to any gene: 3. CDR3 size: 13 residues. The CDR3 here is CASSSTGGYEQYF. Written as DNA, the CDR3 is TGTGCCAGCAGTTCCACAGGGGGTTACGAGCAGTACTTC.

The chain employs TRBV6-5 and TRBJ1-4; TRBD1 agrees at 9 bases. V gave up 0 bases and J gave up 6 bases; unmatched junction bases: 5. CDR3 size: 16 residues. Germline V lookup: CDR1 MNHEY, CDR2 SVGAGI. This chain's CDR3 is CASSYSEGQGYEKLFF. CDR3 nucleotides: TGTGCCAGCAGTTACTCTGAGGGACAGGGTTATGAAAAACTGTTTTTT.